Sequencing of this T cell receptor (beta chain) was carried out in a study of blood T cell repertoires in COVID-19. Study-wide background: Acute and convalescent COVID-19 samples came from the United States, Italy and Spain. Nucleic acid was either cDNA or gDNA, and it came from T cells, B-cell-depleted T cells, or PBMCs.

Authors' methods: How many nucleated cells were present was estimated from reference gene primer amplification. TCRdb's table, derived via immunoSEQ multiplex PCR, lists solely in-frame clones and lacks some. V and J calls and clone size are those listed in that table; D and trimming were worked out from the DNA. This repertoire shows 250,000 to 300,000 clones, 83% found once; its top ten account for 3.5% to 5.5%. V shed 5 bases, J shed 4 bases, and the junction held 4 bases outside the gene matches. Germline CDR1 reads SGHAT; CDR2 reads FQNNGV. This CDR3 region has 13 residues. This chain connects TRBV11-2 to TRBJ1-1; TRBD1 matches 7 bases. Sequenced input: peripheral blood. The TCR sequence derives from a man in his sixties who had recovered from COVID-19. CDR3 residues: CASSLRDSTEAFF. The CDR3 DNA is TGTGCCAGCAGCCTACGGGACAGCACTGAAGCTTTCTTT.